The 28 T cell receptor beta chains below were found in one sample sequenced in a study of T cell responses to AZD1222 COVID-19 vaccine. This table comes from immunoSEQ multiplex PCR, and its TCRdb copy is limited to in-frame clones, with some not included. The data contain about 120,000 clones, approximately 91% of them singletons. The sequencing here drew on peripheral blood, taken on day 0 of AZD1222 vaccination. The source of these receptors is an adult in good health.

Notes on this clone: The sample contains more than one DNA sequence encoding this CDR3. The CDR3 region is CASSQDLGNTIYF. The CDR3 nucleotides are TGTGCCAGCAGCCAAGATTTGGGAAACACCATATATTTT. The gene calls are TRBV3-1 (or the pseudogene TRBV3-2) and TRBJ1-3, with unresolved D. From germline, CDR1 is LGHDT and CDR2 YNNKEL (reference sequence). The CDR3 length is 13 residues. The V end lost 0 bases, the J end lost 4 bases, and 4 bases lay between the germline ends.

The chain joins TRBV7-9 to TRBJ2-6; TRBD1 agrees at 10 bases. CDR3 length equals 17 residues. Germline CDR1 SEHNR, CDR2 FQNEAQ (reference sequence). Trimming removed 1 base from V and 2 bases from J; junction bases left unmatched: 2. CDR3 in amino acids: CASSLGGQGAGANVLTF. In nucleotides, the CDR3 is TGTGCCAGCAGCTTAGGCGGACAGGGGGCTGGGGCCAACGTCCTGACTTTC.

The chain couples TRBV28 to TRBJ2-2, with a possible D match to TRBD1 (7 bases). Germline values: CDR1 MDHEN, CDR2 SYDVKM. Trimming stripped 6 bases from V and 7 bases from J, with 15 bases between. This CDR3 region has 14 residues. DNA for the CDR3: TGTGCCAGCAGATCGACAGGGAGGAACGGGGAGCTGTTTTTT. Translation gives CASRSTGRNGELFF.

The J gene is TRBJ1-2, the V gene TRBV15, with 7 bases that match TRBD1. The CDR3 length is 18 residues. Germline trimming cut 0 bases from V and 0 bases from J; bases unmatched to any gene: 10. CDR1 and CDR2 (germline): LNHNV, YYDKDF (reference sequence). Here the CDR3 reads CATSRDHSLQGPNYGYTF. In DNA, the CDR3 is TGTGCCACCAGCAGAGATCATTCCTTACAGGGGCCTAACTATGGCTACACCTTC.

Here the CDR3 reads CSASRPGGAQPQHF. The CDR3 DNA reads as TGCAGTGCTAGTAGACCCGGAGGGGCTCAGCCCCAGCATTTT. The chain joins TRBV20-1 to TRBJ1-5; a weak D match, TRBD1 (5 bases). This CDR3 is 14 amino acids long. The ends were cut back, 3 bases at V and 6 bases at J, with 15 bases in the middle. Germline V gives CDR1 DFQATT, CDR2 SNEGSKA (reference sequence).

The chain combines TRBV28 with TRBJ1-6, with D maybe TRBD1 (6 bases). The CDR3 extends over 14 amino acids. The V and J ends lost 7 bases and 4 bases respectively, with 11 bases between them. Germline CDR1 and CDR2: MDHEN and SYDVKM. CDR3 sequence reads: CASKGGGYNSPLHF. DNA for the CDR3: TGTGCCAGCAAGGGGGGGGGATATAATTCACCCCTCCACTTT.

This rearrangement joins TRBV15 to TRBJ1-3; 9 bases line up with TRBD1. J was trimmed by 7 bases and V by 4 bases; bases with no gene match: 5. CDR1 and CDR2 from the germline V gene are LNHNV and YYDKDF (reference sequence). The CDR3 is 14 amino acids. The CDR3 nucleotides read TGTGCCACCAGCACGGGACAGGGTGGGAACACCATATATTTT. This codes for CATSTGQGGNTIYF.

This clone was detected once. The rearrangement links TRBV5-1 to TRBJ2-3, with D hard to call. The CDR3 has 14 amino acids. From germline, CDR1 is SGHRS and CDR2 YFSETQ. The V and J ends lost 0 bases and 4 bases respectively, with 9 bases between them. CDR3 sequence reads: CASSLATRADTQYF. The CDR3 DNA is TGCGCCAGCAGCTTGGCTACAAGGGCAGATACGCAGTATTTT.

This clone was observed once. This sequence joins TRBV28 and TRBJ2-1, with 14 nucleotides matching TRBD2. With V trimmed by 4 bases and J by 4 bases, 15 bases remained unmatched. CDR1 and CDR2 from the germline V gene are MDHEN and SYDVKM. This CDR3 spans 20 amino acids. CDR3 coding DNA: TGTGCCAGCAGTTACGTTTATGGACTAGCGGGAGGCAAATCATACAATGAGCAGTTCTTC. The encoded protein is CASSYVYGLAGGKSYNEQFF.

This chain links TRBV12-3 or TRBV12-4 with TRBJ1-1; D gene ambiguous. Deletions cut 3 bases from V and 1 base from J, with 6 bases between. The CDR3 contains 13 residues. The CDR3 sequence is CASSLTENTEAFF. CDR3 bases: TGTGCCAGCAGTTTGACGGAGAACACTGAAGCTTTCTTT.

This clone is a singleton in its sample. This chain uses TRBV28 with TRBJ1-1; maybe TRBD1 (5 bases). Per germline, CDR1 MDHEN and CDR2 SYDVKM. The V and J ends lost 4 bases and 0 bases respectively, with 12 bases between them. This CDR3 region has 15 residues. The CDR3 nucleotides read TGTGCCAGCAGTTACCCCGGGGCCATGAACACTGAAGCTTTCTTT. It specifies CASSYPGAMNTEAFF.

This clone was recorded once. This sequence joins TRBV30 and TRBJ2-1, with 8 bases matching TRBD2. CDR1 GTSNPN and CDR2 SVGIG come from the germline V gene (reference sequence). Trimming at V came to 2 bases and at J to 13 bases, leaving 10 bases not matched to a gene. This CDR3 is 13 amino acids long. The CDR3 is CAWSTRGREAQFF. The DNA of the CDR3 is TGTGCCTGGAGTACCCGGGGGCGGGAGGCCCAGTTCTTC.

The CDR3 DNA reads TGTGCCAGCAGCTGGGGGGCTGCAGGGACCCAGTACTTC. Its translation: CASSWGAAGTQYF. The V call is TRBV5-6, the J call TRBJ2-5; either TRBD1 or TRBD2 may supply D (6 bases each). V shed 3 bases and J shed 7 bases, with 13 bases lying between them. Germline values: CDR1 SGHDT, CDR2 YYEEEE. This CDR3 is 13 amino acids long.

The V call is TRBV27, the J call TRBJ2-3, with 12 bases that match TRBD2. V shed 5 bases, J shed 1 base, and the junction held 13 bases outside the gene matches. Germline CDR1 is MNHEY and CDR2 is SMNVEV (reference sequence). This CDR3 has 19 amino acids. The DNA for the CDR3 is TGTGCCAGCAGTCCTTGGACTAGCGGGATCCCCTACGGCACAGATACGCAGTATTTT. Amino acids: CASSPWTSGIPYGTDTQYF.

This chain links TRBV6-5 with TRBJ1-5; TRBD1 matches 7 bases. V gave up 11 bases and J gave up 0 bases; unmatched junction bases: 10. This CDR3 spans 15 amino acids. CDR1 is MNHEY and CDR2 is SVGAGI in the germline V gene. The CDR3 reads CAPNRGPHSNQPQHF. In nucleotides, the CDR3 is TGTGCCCCCAATAGGGGGCCCCATAGCAATCAGCCCCAGCATTTT.

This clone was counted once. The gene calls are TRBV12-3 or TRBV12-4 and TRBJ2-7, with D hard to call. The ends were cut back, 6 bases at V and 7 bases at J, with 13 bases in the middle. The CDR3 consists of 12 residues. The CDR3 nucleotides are TGTGCCAGCAGCTCGGGCCCCCTAGAGCAGTACTTC. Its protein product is CASSSGPLEQYF.

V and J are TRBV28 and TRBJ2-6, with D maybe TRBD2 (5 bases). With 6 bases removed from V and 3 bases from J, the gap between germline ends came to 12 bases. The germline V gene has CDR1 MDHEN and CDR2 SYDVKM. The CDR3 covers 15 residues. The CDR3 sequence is CASRPREGGANVLTF. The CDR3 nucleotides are TGTGCCAGCAGACCGAGGGAAGGTGGGGCCAACGTCCTGACTTTC.

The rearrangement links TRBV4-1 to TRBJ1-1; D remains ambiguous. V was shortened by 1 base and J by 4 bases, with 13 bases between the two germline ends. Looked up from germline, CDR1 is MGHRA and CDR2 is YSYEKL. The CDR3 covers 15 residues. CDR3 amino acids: CASSQAAGSPTEAFF. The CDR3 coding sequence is TGCGCCAGCAGCCAAGCCGCCGGGAGTCCCACTGAAGCTTTCTTT.

CDR3 coding DNA: TGTGCCATCAGTCCCCTGAGCGGGGAAAAACTGTTTTTT. As protein: CAISPLSGEKLFF. The chain links TRBV10-3 to TRBJ1-4; D unresolved. The CDR3 totals 13 residues. The V end was cut by 5 bases, the J end by 8 bases, with 12 bases between. From germline, CDR1 is ENHRY and CDR2 SYGVKD.

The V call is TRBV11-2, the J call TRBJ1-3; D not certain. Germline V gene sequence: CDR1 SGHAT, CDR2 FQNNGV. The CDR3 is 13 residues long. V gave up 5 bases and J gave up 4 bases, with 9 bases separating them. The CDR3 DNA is TGTGCCAGCAGCCCATCTTTGGGAAACACCATATATTTT. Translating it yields CASSPSLGNTIYF.

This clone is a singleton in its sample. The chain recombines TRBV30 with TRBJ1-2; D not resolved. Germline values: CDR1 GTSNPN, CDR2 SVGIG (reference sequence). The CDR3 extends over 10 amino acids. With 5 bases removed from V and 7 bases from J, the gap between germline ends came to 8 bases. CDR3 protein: CAWGLVGYTF. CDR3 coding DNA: TGTGCCTGGGGACTCGTTGGCTACACCTTC.

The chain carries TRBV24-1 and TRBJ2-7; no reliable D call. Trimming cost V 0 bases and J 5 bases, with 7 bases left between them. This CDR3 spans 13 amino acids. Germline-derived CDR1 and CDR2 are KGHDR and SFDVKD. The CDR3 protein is CATSDLDRDEQYF. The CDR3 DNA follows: TGTGCCACCAGTGATTTGGACCGAGACGAGCAGTACTTC.

The DNA for the CDR3 is TGTGCCAGCAGGTTAAAACCGGGGAACACTGAAGCTTTCTTT. It codes for CASRLKPGNTEAFF. V gene TRBV2 combines with J gene TRBJ1-1; D unresolved. V lost 6 bases and J lost 1, with 12 bases in between. The CDR3 runs to 14 residues. CDR1 is SNHLY and CDR2 is FYNNEI in the germline V gene.

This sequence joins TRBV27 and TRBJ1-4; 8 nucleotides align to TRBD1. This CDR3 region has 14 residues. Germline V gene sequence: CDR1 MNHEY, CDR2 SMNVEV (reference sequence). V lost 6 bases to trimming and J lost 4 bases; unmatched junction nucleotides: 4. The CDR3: CASRRTGNNEKLFF. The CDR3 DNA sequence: TGTGCCAGCAGAAGGACAGGGAATAATGAAAAACTGTTTTTT.

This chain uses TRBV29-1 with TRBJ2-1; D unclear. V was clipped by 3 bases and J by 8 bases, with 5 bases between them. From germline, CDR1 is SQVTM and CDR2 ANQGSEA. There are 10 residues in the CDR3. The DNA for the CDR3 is TGCAGCGTTGAGGGCCATGAGCAGTTCTTC. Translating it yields CSVEGHEQFF.

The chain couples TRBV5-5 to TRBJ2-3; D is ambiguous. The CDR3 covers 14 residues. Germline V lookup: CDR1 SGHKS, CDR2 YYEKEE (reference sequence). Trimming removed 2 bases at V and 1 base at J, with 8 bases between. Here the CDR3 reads CASSLPSGTDTQYF. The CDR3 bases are TGTGCCAGCAGCTTACCTTCCGGCACAGATACGCAGTATTTT.

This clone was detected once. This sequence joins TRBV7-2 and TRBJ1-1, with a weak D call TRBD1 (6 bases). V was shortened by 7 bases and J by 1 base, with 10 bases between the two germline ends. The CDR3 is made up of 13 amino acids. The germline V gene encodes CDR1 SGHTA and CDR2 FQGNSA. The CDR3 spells CASTEGQNTEAFF. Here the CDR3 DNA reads TGTGCCAGCACCGAGGGACAGAACACTGAAGCTTTCTTT.

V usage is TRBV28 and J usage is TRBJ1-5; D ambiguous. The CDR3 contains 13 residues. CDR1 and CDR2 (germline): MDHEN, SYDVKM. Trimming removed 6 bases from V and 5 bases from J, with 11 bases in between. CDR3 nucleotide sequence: TGTGCCAGCAGGTCCGACACCTATCAGCCCCAGCATTTT. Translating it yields CASRSDTYQPQHF.